This T cell receptor beta chain was captured in a study of spatial heterogeneity in lung cancer. As to time point: blood at routine non-recurrence follow-up after resection. The V end lost 6 bases, the J end lost 6 bases, and 17 bases lay between the germline ends. Germline CDR1 is DFQATT and CDR2 is SNEGSKA (reference sequence). This CDR3 has 13 residues. The presence of a unique molecular identifier marked each TCR cDNA molecule. TCRdb redid the calling of the 5' RACE reads with MiXCR, one entry per CDR3 protein. The repertoire holds about 94,000 distinct CDR3 sequences, roughly 19% seen once, with around a fifth in the top ten.

The sequencing here drew on PBMCs, taken at follow-up. This TCR derives from a male donor with early-stage non-small cell lung cancer. The V call is TRBV20-1, the J call TRBJ1-1, with D maybe TRBD1 (5 bases). CDR3 protein: CSASGGFDAEAFF. CDR3 sequence (DNA): TGCAGTGCCTCCGGGGGGTTTGATGCTGAAGCTTTCTTT.